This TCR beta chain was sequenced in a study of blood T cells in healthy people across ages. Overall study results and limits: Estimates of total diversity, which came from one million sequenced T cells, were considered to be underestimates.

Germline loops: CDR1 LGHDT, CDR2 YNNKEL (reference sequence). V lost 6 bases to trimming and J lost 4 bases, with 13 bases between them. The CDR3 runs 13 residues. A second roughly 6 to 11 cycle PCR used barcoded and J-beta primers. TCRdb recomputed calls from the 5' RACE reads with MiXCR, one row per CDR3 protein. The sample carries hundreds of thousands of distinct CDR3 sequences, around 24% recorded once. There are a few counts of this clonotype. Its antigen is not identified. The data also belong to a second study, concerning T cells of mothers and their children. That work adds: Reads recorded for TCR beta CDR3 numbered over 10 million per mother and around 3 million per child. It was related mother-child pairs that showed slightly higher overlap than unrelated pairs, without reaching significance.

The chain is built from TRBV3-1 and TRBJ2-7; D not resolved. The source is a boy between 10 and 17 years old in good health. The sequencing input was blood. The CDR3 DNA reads TGTGCCAGCAGTCCGGACGGTTTTTACGAGCAGTACTTC. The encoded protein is CASSPDGFYEQYF.